A single sample gave rise to the 4 T cell receptor beta chains below, sequenced in a study of blood T cell repertoires in COVID-19. Profiled with immunoSEQ multiplex PCR; TCRdb holds only in-frame clones, not every one. The sample contains around 160,000 clones, 80% to 90% of which appear only once. The sequencing input was peripheral blood. Source of these receptors: a man between 60 and 75 years old with acute or convalescent COVID-19.

The genes are TRBV2 and TRBJ2-2; 9 nucleotides match TRBD2. This CDR3 comprises 15 residues. From germline, CDR1 is SNHLY and CDR2 FYNNEI. The trim removed 4 bases at V and 7 bases at J, leaving 7 bases unmatched. The CDR3 is CASSGLAGEVGELFF. CDR3 DNA: TGTGCCAGCAGTGGGTTAGCGGGGGAGGTCGGGGAGCTGTTTTTT.

This clone appeared once. The genes are TRBV2 and TRBJ2-2; D might be TRBD1 (6 bases). This CDR3 region has 15 residues. In germline, CDR1 is SNHLY, CDR2 FYNNEI. Trimming stripped 6 bases from V and 3 bases from J, with 14 bases between. CDR3 DNA: TGTGCCAGCAGCACCCGGGACACCCACACCGGGGAGCTGTTTTTT. The encoded protein is CASSTRDTHTGELFF.

V gene TRBV27 combines with J gene TRBJ2-7; 8 nucleotides match TRBD1. V shed 7 bases and J 3 bases; nucleotides not matched to a gene: 5. The V gene's germline CDR1 is MNHEY and CDR2 SMNVEV (reference sequence). The CDR3 sequence is 13 residues long. The DNA for the CDR3 is TGTGCCAGCATCTCCGGACAGGGCTACGAGCAGTACTTC. Its protein is CASISGQGYEQYF.

CDR3 DNA sequence: TGCGCCAGCAGCCTCGAGGGTCAAACCTACGAGCAGTACTTC. It specifies CASSLEGQTYEQYF. The rearrangement joins TRBV5-1 to TRBJ2-7; weak D call: TRBD2 (5 bases). V lost 4 bases and J lost 2, with 13 bases in between. CDR1 and CDR2 (germline): SGHRS, YFSETQ. This CDR3 contains 14 residues. The whole variable domain, remainder taken from reference TRBV5-1 and TRBJ2-7, is KAGVTQTPRYLIKTRGQQVTLSCSPISGHRSVSWYQQTPGQGLQFLFEYFSETQRNKGNFPGRFSGRQFSNSRSEMNVSTLELGDSALYLCASSLEGQTYEQYFGPGTRLTVT.